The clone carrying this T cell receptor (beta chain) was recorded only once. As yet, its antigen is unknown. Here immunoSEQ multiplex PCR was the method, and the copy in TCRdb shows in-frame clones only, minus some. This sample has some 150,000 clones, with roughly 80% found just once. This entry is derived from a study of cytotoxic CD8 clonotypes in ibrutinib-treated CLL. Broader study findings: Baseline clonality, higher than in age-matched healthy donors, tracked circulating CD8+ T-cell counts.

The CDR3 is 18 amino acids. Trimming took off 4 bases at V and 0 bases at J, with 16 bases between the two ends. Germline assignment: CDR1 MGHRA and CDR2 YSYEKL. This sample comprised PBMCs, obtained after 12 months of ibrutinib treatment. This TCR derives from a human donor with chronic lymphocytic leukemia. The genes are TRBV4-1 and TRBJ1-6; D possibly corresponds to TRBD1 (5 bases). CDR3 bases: TGCGCCAGCAGCCGCGTATATGCAGGGAGCTCCTATAATTCACCCCTCCACTTT. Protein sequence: CASSRVYAGSSYNSPLHF.